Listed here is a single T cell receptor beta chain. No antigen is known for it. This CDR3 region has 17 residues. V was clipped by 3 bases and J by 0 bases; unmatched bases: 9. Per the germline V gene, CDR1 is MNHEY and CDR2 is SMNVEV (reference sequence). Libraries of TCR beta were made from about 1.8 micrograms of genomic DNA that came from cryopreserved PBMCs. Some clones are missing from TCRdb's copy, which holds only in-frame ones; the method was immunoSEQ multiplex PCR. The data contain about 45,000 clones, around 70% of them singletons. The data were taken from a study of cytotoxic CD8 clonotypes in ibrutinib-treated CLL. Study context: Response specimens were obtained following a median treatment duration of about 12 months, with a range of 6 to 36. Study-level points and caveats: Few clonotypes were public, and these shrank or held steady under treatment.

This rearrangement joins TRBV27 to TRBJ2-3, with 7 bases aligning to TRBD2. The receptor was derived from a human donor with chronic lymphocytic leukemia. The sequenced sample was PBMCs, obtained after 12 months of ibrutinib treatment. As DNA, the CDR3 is TGTGCCAGCAGTTTTTTGTCAGTGACTAGCAGCACAGATACGCAGTATTTT. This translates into CASSFLSVTSSTDTQYF.